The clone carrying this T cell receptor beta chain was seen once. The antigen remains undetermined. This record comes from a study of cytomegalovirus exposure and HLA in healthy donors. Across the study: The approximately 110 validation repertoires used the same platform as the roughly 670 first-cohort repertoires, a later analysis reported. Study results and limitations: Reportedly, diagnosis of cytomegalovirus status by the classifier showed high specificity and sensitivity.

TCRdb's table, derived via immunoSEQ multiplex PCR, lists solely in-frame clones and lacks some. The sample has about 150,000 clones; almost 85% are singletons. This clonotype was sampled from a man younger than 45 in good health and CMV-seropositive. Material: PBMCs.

CDR3 DNA: TGCGCCAGCAGCCAAGCCCCACTAGCGGGATGGGTCAATGAGCAGTTCTTC. It codes for CASSQAPLAGWVNEQFF. The rearrangement uses TRBV4-1 and TRBJ2-1, with 10 bases that match TRBD2. Germline lookup yields CDR1 MGHRA and CDR2 YSYEKL. The CDR3 length is 17 residues. V gave up 1 base and J gave up 6 bases; unmatched junction bases: 9.